This is a list of T cell receptor beta chains from one sample in a study of shared clonotypes between healthy human individuals. Using immunoSEQ multiplex PCR, the repertoire was profiled, and TCRdb retains in-frame clones only, with some absent. The data contain about 1 million clones, under 80% of them seen just once; the ten biggest clones take up about 1.5%. Sequenced material: memory CD4+ T cells sorted from blood. These receptors originate from a man aged 18 to 35 in good health. Each CDR3 is given without its conserved first and last residue.

TRBJ2-1	TRBV6-5	ASSRYGRSYNEQF
TRBJ2-7	TRBV6-1	ASREGGGSSYEQY
TRBJ1-4	TRBV5-4	ASSYRTGAVEKLF
TRBJ1-2	TRBV27	ASSLGGQFNYGYT
TRBJ2-1	TRBV6-1	ASSEIGRSSYNEQF
TRBJ1-1	TRBV20-1	SAKVNTEAF
TRBJ1-2	TRBV9	ASSVVGQPYGYT
TRBJ2-7	TRBV5-6	ASSFGTGKHEQY
TRBJ2-5	TRBV7-9	ASSRGQGETQY
TRBJ1-2	TRBV30	AWRSQGTNYGYT
TRBJ2-3	TRBV4-1	ASSQGNTDTQY
TRBJ2-1	TRBV5-1	ASTSSSEHPTYNEQF
TRBJ2-7	TRBV27	ASSLYPGPYEQY
TRBJ2-2	TRBV7-9	ASSSVWASDSGELF
TRBJ2-3	TRBV9	ASSVGWGMGGSTDTQY
TRBJ2-1	TRBV7-2	ASSLAEATYNEQF
TRBJ1-2	TRBV7-9	ASSLVQYGYT
TRBJ2-3	TRBV2	ASSGVQGRDTQY